This is a list of T cell receptor beta chains from one sample in a study of blood T cell repertoires in COVID-19. Sequencing was performed with immunoSEQ multiplex PCR; in TCRdb, only in-frame clones are kept and a portion is missing. Seen here are about 90,000 clones, about 90% observed once, and the top ten hold 2.7%. The sequencing input was peripheral blood. Receptors originate from a man aged 50 to 59 with COVID-19, enrolled during active disease. CDR3s include the opening cysteine and the closing phenylalanine or tryptophan. The D gene is left open where the match is weak. Expanded clones are given a class, and other clones once, few, many or no size at all.

size: NA
J: TRBJ2-7
D: TRBD1
V: TRBV27
length: 15
DNA: TGTGCCAGCAGTTTACAAACAGGGGTCGGCTACGAGCAGTACTTC
CDR3: CASSLQTGVGYEQYF

size: NA
J: TRBJ2-5
D: NA
V: TRBV10-2
length: 16
DNA: TGCGCCAGCAGGGGGGGACTGCGAGGGTACCAAGAGACCCAGTACTTC
CDR3: CASRGGLRGYQETQYF

size: NA
J: TRBJ2-7
D: NA
V: TRBV20-1
length: 11
DNA: TGCAGTGCTGGGAGTTCCTACGAGCAGTACTTC
CDR3: CSAGSSYEQYF

size: NA
J: TRBJ2-2
D: TRBD2
V: TRBV27
length: 16
DNA: TGTGCCAGCAGGCCGTACGGGGGGAAAGGAAACGGGGAGCTGTTTTTT
CDR3: CASRPYGGKGNGELFF

size: few
J: TRBJ1-2
D: TRBD1
V: TRBV5-4
length: 13
DNA: TGTGCCAGCAGTGTGGACAGGGACTATGGCTACACCTTC
CDR3: CASSVDRDYGYTF

size: NA
J: TRBJ2-2
D: TRBD1
V: TRBV4-2
length: 15
DNA: TGTGCCAGCAGCCAAGATGGACAGGGACTGGGGGAGCTGTTTTTT
CDR3: CASSQDGQGLGELFF

size: once
J: TRBJ1-5
D: NA
V: TRBV30
length: 16
DNA: TGTGCCTGGAGTACATTTGGAACAGTCACAGATCAGCCCCAGCATTTT
CDR3: CAWSTFGTVTDQPQHF

size: NA
J: TRBJ1-2
D: NA
V: TRBV28
length: 12
DNA: TGTGCCAGCAGTTCGACAGTCTATGGCTACACCTTC
CDR3: CASSSTVYGYTF

size: NA
J: TRBJ1-1
D: TRBD1
V: TRBV19
length: 15
DNA: TGTGCCAGTAGTGAAAGACAGGGGGTGACGACTGAAGCTTTCTTT
CDR3: CASSERQGVTTEAFF

size: NA
J: TRBJ2-7
D: TRBD2
V: TRBV6-2/TRBV6-3
length: 17
DNA: TGTGCCAGCAGTAAGATCCCATTGCGGGGGGGACCCTACGAGCAGTACTTC
CDR3: CASSKIPLRGGPYEQYF

size: NA
J: TRBJ2-6
D: NA
V: TRBV28
length: 14
DNA: TGTGCCAGCAGTTTCAACTCTGGGGCCAACGTCCTGACTTTC
CDR3: CASSFNSGANVLTF

size: NA
J: TRBJ1-5
D: NA
V: TRBV7-2
length: 15
DNA: TGTGCCAGCAGCTGGGGGGGCTCAAGCAATCAGCCCCAGCATTTT
CDR3: CASSWGGSSNQPQHF

size: NA
J: TRBJ1-1
D: NA
V: TRBV11-2
length: 13
DNA: TGTGCCAGCAGCTTAGGGAGGCCATACGGGGCTTTCTTT
CDR3: CASSLGRPYGAFF

size: few
J: TRBJ2-3
D: TRBD2
V: TRBV7-8
length: 16
DNA: TGTGCCAGCAGCTTAGTTCCAGCGGGGGGGCCGGATACGCAGTATTTT
CDR3: CASSLVPAGGPDTQYF

size: NA
J: TRBJ2-1
D: NA
V: TRBV3-1/TRBV3-2
length: 14
DNA: TGTGCCAGCAGCCATCGGTCGGGGAAGAATGAGCAGTTCTTC
CDR3: CASSHRSGKNEQFF

size: NA
J: TRBJ2-7
D: NA
V: TRBV29-1
length: 13
DNA: TGCAGCGTTGAACCCCCTGGGGGGTACGAGCAGTACTTC
CDR3: CSVEPPGGYEQYF

size: NA
J: TRBJ2-1
D: NA
V: TRBV1
length: 16
DNA: TGCACCAGCACCACGGGGGTCAAGGGGTCCTACAATGAGCAGTTCTTC
CDR3: CTSTTGVKGSYNEQFF

size: once
J: TRBJ1-2
D: NA
V: TRBV28
length: 17
DNA: TGTGCCAGCAGTTCCTACTCCCCCTCCGGGACTAACTATGGCTACACCTTC
CDR3: CASSSYSPSGTNYGYTF

size: NA
J: TRBJ2-1
D: TRBD2
V: TRBV7-6
length: 18
DNA: TGTGCCAGCAGCTTATCCCCCAGCGGGGTACTCTCCTACAATGAGCAGTTCTTC
CDR3: CASSLSPSGVLSYNEQFF

size: NA
J: TRBJ1-5
D: TRBD1
V: TRBV18
length: 17
DNA: TGTGCCAGCTCATCATCTCGGACAGGGGGAAGCGGTCAGCCCCAGCATTTT
CDR3: CASSSSRTGGSGQPQHF

size: NA
J: TRBJ1-1
D: TRBD1
V: TRBV4-1
length: 15
DNA: TGCGCCAGCAACTCGGGACAGAATCTGAACACTGAAGCTTTCTTT
CDR3: CASNSGQNLNTEAFF

size: NA
J: TRBJ2-1
D: TRBD2
V: TRBV19
length: 15
DNA: TGTGCCAGTAGTAGACTAGCGGGGGAATACAATGAGCAGTTCTTC
CDR3: CASSRLAGEYNEQFF

size: NA
J: TRBJ1-1
D: TRBD1
V: TRBV5-6
length: 15
DNA: TGTGCCAGCAGCACGCGGACAGGGGGGTGGACTGAAGCTTTCTTT
CDR3: CASSTRTGGWTEAFF

size: NA
J: TRBJ1-1
D: NA
V: TRBV27
length: 13
DNA: TGTGCCAGCAGTTTAGAAAGAACTGCTGAAGCTTTCTTT
CDR3: CASSLERTAEAFF

size: NA
J: TRBJ2-2
D: NA
V: TRBV3-1/TRBV3-2
length: 15
DNA: TGTGCCAGCAGCCAAGGAGGCGGGGGCGCCGGGGAGCTGTTTTTT
CDR3: CASSQGGGGAGELFF

size: NA
J: TRBJ1-3
D: NA
V: TRBV10-1
length: 15
DNA: TGCGCCAGCAGTGAGTCAAGGGGATCTGGAAACACCATATATTTT
CDR3: CASSESRGSGNTIYF

size: NA
J: TRBJ2-7
D: NA
V: TRBV3-1/TRBV3-2
length: 16
DNA: TGTGCCAGCAGCCAAGATTATAACAGCCTCTCCTACGAGCAGTACTTC
CDR3: CASSQDYNSLSYEQYF

size: NA
J: TRBJ1-1
D: NA
V: TRBV12-3/TRBV12-4
length: 11
DNA: TGTGCCAGCACCCCGGGGGGGTACGCTTTCTTT
CDR3: CASTPGGYAFF

size: NA
J: TRBJ1-5
D: TRBD1
V: TRBV28
length: 15
DNA: TGTGCCAGCAAACTCACAGGGGGTAGCAATCAGCCCCAGCATTTT
CDR3: CASKLTGGSNQPQHF

size: NA
J: TRBJ2-3
D: TRBD1
V: TRBV23-1
length: 15
DNA: TGCGCCAGCAGTCAGTACAGGGGTAGCACAGATACGCAGTATTTT
CDR3: CASSQYRGSTDTQYF

size: NA
J: TRBJ2-5
D: NA
V: TRBV9
length: 18
DNA: TGTGCCAGCAGCGTAGGGAGTGGAAGGGCGAGGGCGCAAGAGACCCAGTACTTC
CDR3: CASSVGSGRARAQETQYF